The 24 T cell receptor beta chains below all came from one sample that was sequenced in a study of blood T cell repertoires in COVID-19. TCRdb keeps only in-frame clones here, not all; method: immunoSEQ multiplex PCR. The sample carries 210,000 or so clones, 70% to 85% recorded once. Material for sequencing was peripheral blood. The receptors were sampled from a woman of 80 years or more with COVID-19, enrolled during active disease.

This clone was counted a single time. CDR3 bases: TGTGCCAGCAGGCGGATGGGACAGGGGTTGGAGACCCAGTACTTC. It specifies CASRRMGQGLETQYF. The V gene is TRBV27, the J gene TRBJ2-5; 10 bases align to TRBD1. From germline, CDR1 is MNHEY and CDR2 SMNVEV (reference sequence). The J segment lost 5 bases and the V segment lost 6 bases, leaving 9 bases of the junction unmatched. The CDR3 runs 15 residues.

CDR3 coding DNA: TGTGCCAGCAGTTCGCCCGGGACAGGGGACTCACCCCTCCACTTT. Its translation: CASSSPGTGDSPLHF. The chain couples TRBV28 to TRBJ1-6; TRBD1 agrees at 10 bases. Germline lookup yields CDR1 MDHEN and CDR2 SYDVKM. V lost 4 bases and J lost 10; bases outside the gene matches: 7. This CDR3 contains 15 residues.

This chain links TRBV28 with TRBJ2-1; possibly TRBD2 for D (6 bases). The CDR3 consists of 15 residues. CDR1 and CDR2 from the germline V gene are MDHEN and SYDVKM. V was clipped by 7 bases and J by 0 bases, with 13 bases between them. CDR3 loop: CASKGGGSSYNEQFF. CDR3 nucleotide sequence: TGTGCCAGCAAGGGTGGGGGGAGCTCCTACAATGAGCAGTTCTTC.

The CDR3 nucleotides read TGTGCCAGCACGCCCCCCGACAGAGCCTACGAGCAGTACTTC. Its translation is CASTPPDRAYEQYF. The chain combines TRBV28 with TRBJ2-7, with D tentatively TRBD1 (5 bases). V was trimmed by 7 bases and J by 2 bases, leaving 15 bases between them. The CDR3 runs to 14 residues. CDR1 and CDR2 from the germline V gene are MDHEN and SYDVKM.

The chain carries TRBV5-1 and TRBJ2-5, with D hard to call. The V gene's germline CDR1 is SGHRS and CDR2 YFSETQ. V lost 0 bases and J 5 bases, leaving 14 bases between the germline ends. The CDR3 is made up of 15 amino acids. The CDR3 DNA reads TGCGCCAGCAGCTTGGGGGCGAAAAGTGGGGAGACCCAGTACTTC. It encodes CASSLGAKSGETQYF.

This clone was seen more than once but under ten times. The DNA for the CDR3 is TGTGCCAGCAGTCAATCATCAGGGGCGCCCGGTCGTGGCAATCAGCCCCAGCATTTT. This translates into CASSQSSGAPGRGNQPQHF. J is TRBJ1-5 and V is TRBV6-6, with D possibly matching TRBD1 (6 bases). This CDR3 contains 19 residues. The germline V gene encodes CDR1 MNHNY and CDR2 SVGAGI (reference sequence). V dropped 5 bases and J dropped 2 bases, with 25 bases sitting between them.

V is TRBV28 and J is TRBJ1-2; 7 nucleotides align to TRBD1. This CDR3 has 14 amino acids. V gave up 2 bases and J gave up 2 bases; unmatched junction bases: 2. The germline gives CDR1 MDHEN, CDR2 SYDVKM. The CDR3 nucleotides are TGTGCCAGCAGTTTAGAAGGGGGCAACTATGGCTACACCTTC. This gives the protein CASSLEGGNYGYTF.

The V gene is TRBV28, the J gene TRBJ1-2; D may be TRBD1 (6 bases). V gave up 7 bases and J gave up 2 bases, with 17 bases separating them. CDR1 is MDHEN and CDR2 is SYDVKM in the germline V gene. The CDR3 has 15 residues. The DNA for the CDR3 is TGTGCCAGCACTGTACAGGGAGCAATAAACTATGGCTACACCTTC. It encodes CASTVQGAINYGYTF.

The gene calls are TRBV6-5 and TRBJ2-2; 7 bases agree with TRBD1. This CDR3 is 14 amino acids long. The germline V gene encodes CDR1 MNHEY and CDR2 SVGAGI. The junction had 5 bases not matched to a gene; V was cut back by 7 bases and J by 3 bases. The CDR3 DNA sequence: TGTGCCAGCAAACGACAGGGCCACACCGGGGAGCTGTTTTTT. It yields the protein CASKRQGHTGELFF.

This clone was seen only once. The rearrangement uses TRBV5-4 and TRBJ1-4; weak D call: TRBD1 (5 bases). Germline CDR1 and CDR2: SGHNT and YYREEE (reference sequence). V was shortened by 6 bases and J by 3 bases, with 15 bases between the two germline ends. The CDR3 runs to 15 residues. This CDR3 reads CASTVQGLPNEKLFF. In nucleotides, the CDR3 is TGTGCCAGCACCGTTCAGGGACTACCTAATGAAAAACTGTTTTTT.

This chain joins TRBV27 and TRBJ2-5; TRBD2 is a possible D gene (7 bases). Trimming left V 8 bases short and J 7 bases short, with 23 bases between. The CDR3 runs to 15 residues. Germline V lookup: CDR1 MNHEY, CDR2 SMNVEV (reference sequence). CDR3 region: CASGRGVGGGVTQYF. In DNA, the CDR3 is TGTGCCAGCGGGAGGGGCGTAGGGGGTGGTGTGACCCAGTACTTC.

The chain uses TRBV15 and TRBJ1-4; D remains unclear. V gave up 0 bases and J gave up 5 bases, with 13 bases separating them. The germline CDR1 and CDR2 sequences are LNHNV and YYDKDF (reference sequence). The CDR3 length is 16 residues. The CDR3: CATSRDSPASNEKLFF. The DNA of the CDR3 is TGTGCCACCAGCAGAGATTCGCCAGCGTCAAATGAAAAACTGTTTTTT. The whole variable domain, filled in from reference TRBV15 and TRBJ1-4, reads DAMVIQNPRYQVTQFGKPVTLSCSQTLNHNVMYWYQQKSSQAPKLLFHYYDKDFNNEADTPDNFQSRRPNTSFCFLDIRSPGLGDTAMYLCATSRDSPASNEKLFFGSGTQLSVL.

The chain employs TRBV27 and TRBJ2-2; D is possibly TRBD2 (5 bases). The CDR3 is 16 residues long. Germline assignment: CDR1 MNHEY and CDR2 SMNVEV (reference sequence). V was shortened by 0 bases and J by 4 bases, with 12 bases between the two germline ends. CDR3 region: CASSLSRALPTGELFF. DNA of the CDR3: TGTGCCAGCAGTTTATCGAGGGCCCTCCCCACCGGGGAGCTGTTTTTT.

This rearrangement joins TRBV6-6 to TRBJ2-3; 7 positions match TRBD1. Per the germline V gene, CDR1 is MNHNY and CDR2 is SVGAGI (reference sequence). There are 15 residues in the CDR3. The V segment lost 5 bases and the J segment 4 bases; nucleotides outside the gene matches: 9. The CDR3 here is CASSTGQLGADTQYF. CDR3 in DNA: TGTGCCAGCAGTACGGGACAGCTCGGGGCAGATACGCAGTATTTT.

V and J are TRBV10-1 and TRBJ2-7; TRBD1 matches 8 bases. CDR1 is WNHNN and CDR2 is SYGVQD in the germline V gene (reference sequence). Trimming cost V 5 bases and J 5 bases; bases outside gene matches: 8. CDR3 length equals 14 residues. The CDR3 bases are TGCGCCAGCAGTAATGGGGCAGGGGGCCACGAGCAGTACTTC. Residues: CASSNGAGGHEQYF.

The chain recombines TRBV5-6 with TRBJ1-4; TRBD1 is a possible D gene (5 bases). The CDR3 runs 16 residues. CDR1 and CDR2 from the germline V gene are SGHDT and YYEEEE. Trimming left V 0 bases short and J 10 bases short, with 19 bases between. CDR3 region: CASSLDEGEVGVKLFF. DNA for the CDR3: TGTGCCAGCAGCTTGGATGAAGGGGAAGTTGGGGTAAAACTGTTTTTT.

J is TRBJ1-2 and V is TRBV10-1; D ambiguous. The V and J ends lost 6 bases and 3 bases respectively, with 11 bases between them. CDR1 is WNHNN, CDR2 SYGVQD, per germline (reference sequence). This CDR3 comprises 13 residues. The CDR3 region is CASSPGRYYGYTF. DNA of the CDR3: TGCGCCAGCAGCCCTGGGAGATACTATGGCTACACCTTC.

On this clone: One end of the junction varies from germline; a read error may be responsible. This specimen includes other DNA sequences encoding the same CDR3. The chain's CDR3 is CASSQQGAGANVLTF. The CDR3 nucleotides are TGTGCTAGCAGCCAGCAGGGTGCTGGGGCCAACGTCCTGACTTTC. The chain recombines TRBV14 with TRBJ2-6, with TRBD1 as a possible D gene (5 bases). CDR1 is SGHDN and CDR2 is FVKESK in the germline V gene. CDR3 length equals 15 residues.

CDR3 DNA: TGTGCCAGCAGTTCTGGACAGGGGGCGGCTCAGCCCCAGCATTTT. Encoded protein: CASSSGQGAAQPQHF. The rearrangement uses TRBV28 and TRBJ1-5, with TRBD1 identical over 11 bases. Trimming took 4 bases from V and 6 from J; bases not matched to a gene: 5. The V gene's germline CDR1 is MDHEN and CDR2 SYDVKM. The CDR3 has 15 residues.

This chain links TRBV3-1 (or the pseudogene TRBV3-2) with TRBJ1-5; 8 positions agree with TRBD1. V shed 2 bases and J 0 bases; nucleotides not matched to a gene: 3. Germline values: CDR1 LGHDT, CDR2 YNNKEL (reference sequence). The CDR3 spans 16 residues. The CDR3 nucleotides read TGTGCCAGCAGCCAAAACAGGGGGGCTAGCAATCAGCCCCAGCATTTT. Residues: CASSQNRGASNQPQHF.

The CDR3 sequence is CASIQDLSGELFF. In DNA, the CDR3 is TGTGCCAGCATTCAAGACTTGTCCGGGGAGCTGTTTTTT. The gene calls are TRBV2 and TRBJ2-2; unclear D gene. Germline values: CDR1 SNHLY, CDR2 FYNNEI. The CDR3 length is 13 residues. Trimming took 7 bases from V and 6 from J, leaving 12 bases between them. The complete variable domain, with remaining parts taken from reference TRBV2 and TRBJ2-2, reads EPEVTQTPSHQVTQMGQEVILRCVPISNHLYFYWYRQILGQKVEFLVSFYNNEISEKSEIFDDQFSVERPDGSNFTLKIRSTKLEDSAMYFCASIQDLSGELFFGEGSRLTVL.

The V gene is TRBV2, the J gene TRBJ1-1; D perhaps matches TRBD1 (5 bases). Germline lookup yields CDR1 SNHLY and CDR2 FYNNEI. V lost 6 bases, J lost 2 bases, and 10 bases lay in between. The CDR3 contains 13 residues. The DNA for the CDR3 is TGTGCCAGCAGGGTACAGGTTAACACTGAAGCTTTCTTT. This codes for CASRVQVNTEAFF.

The gene calls are TRBV3-1 (or the pseudogene TRBV3-2) and TRBJ2-5; 7 nucleotides agree with TRBD2. The length of the CDR3 is 14 residues. CDR1 LGHDT and CDR2 YNNKEL come from the germline V gene (reference sequence). V dropped 6 bases and J dropped 0; count of bases not matched to a gene: 4. The CDR3 protein is CASRLSGNQETQYF. The CDR3 nucleotides are TGTGCCAGCAGACTCAGCGGGAACCAAGAGACCCAGTACTTC.

In this sample, this clone turned up once. The genes are TRBV6-4 and TRBJ2-5; 8 bases map to TRBD2. The CDR3 spans 13 residues. Germline V gives CDR1 MRHNA, CDR2 SNTAGT. Trimming removed 5 bases from V and 4 bases from J; junction bases left unmatched: 3. The CDR3 reads CASSPRGGETQYF. CDR3 in DNA: TGTGCCAGCAGTCCCCGGGGGGGAGAGACCCAGTACTTC.